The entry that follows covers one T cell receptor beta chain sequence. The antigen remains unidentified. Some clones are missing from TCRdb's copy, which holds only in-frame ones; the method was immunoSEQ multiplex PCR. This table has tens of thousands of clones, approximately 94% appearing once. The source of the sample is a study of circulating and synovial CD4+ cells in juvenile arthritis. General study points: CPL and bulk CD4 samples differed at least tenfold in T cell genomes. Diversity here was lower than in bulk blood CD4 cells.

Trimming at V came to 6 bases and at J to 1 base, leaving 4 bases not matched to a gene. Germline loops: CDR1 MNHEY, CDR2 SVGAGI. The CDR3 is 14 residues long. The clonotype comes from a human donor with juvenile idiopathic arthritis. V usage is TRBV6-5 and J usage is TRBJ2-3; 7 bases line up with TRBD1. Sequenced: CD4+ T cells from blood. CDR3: CASRRDRRTDTQYF. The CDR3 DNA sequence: TGTGCCAGCAGGAGGGACAGACGCACAGATACGCAGTATTTT.